The T cell receptor beta chain under discussion was sequenced for a study of T cell repertoires in cytomegalovirus infection. Study background: Public TCR beta signature analysis indicated the presence of both CMV infection and matching HLA type. Study-wide findings and caveats: Totalled public TCR beta family frequency picked out people who carried CMV plus the relevant HLA. Within the response measured ex vivo, HLA-C-restricted CMV-specific TCR beta clonotypes were dominant.

As to this clonotype: Its antigen remains unidentified.

TCRdb used MiXCR to reprocess the reads, holding one entry per CDR3 protein. The profile shows approximately 750,000 distinct CDR3 sequences, roughly 36% of them singletons. The CDR3 spans 15 residues. Looked up from germline, CDR1 is SEHNR and CDR2 is FQNEAQ (reference sequence). Unmatched junction bases numbered 8, after V lost 5 bases and J lost 2 bases. This sequence originates from a human donor in good health (CMV status not recorded). Some clones in this sample may be carry-over from other donors' samples. V gene TRBV7-9 combines with J gene TRBJ2-7, with TRBD1 identical over 8 bases. The sequenced material came from PBMCs. Here the CDR3 DNA reads TGTGCCAGCAGCAACACCGGGACAGGAACCTACGAGCAGTACTTC. Its translation: CASSNTGTGTYEQYF.